The rows below give T cell receptor beta chains drawn from one sample of a study of technical replicates of blood from a handful of donors. Libraries were prepared by immunoSEQ multiplex PCR; TCRdb keeps only in-frame clonotypes and omits some of them. The sample carries about 73,000 clones, 90% to 95% recorded once. The source material was PBMCs. The receptors derive from a human donor in good health. Some clones in this sample may be carry-over from other donors' samples. The CDR3 runs from the conserved cysteine through the conserved F or W. A D gene is named only where the DNA matches it firmly. Part of the rows lack a size; the others show once, few, many or a class for expanded clones.

TGTGCCAGCAGCGTAGCTAGCGGGGGAATGACAGATACGCAGTATTTT CASSVASGGMTDTQYF . TRBJ2-3 TRBV9 TRBD2
TGTGCCAGCAGCTCGCTTATCCTTGTCAACCCACGGGACAATGAGCAGTTCTTC CASSSLILVNPRDNEQFF . TRBJ2-1 TRBV7-2 .
TGTGCCAGCAGCGTAGCCAGGGCAGTCGCTGGAAACACCATATATTTT CASSVARAVAGNTIYF once TRBJ1-3 TRBV9 .
TGTGCCTGGAGTGTAACAGGGTATAGCAATCAGCCCCAGCATTTT CAWSVTGYSNQPQHF few TRBJ1-5 TRBV30 .
TGTGCCAGCAGCTTAATTCTAGCGGGGGCAGATACGCAGTATTTT CASSLILAGADTQYF . TRBJ2-3 TRBV7-8 TRBD2
TGTGCCAGCAGCTTGGGTAGCCTTACAGGGGGCGTTCAGCCCCAGCATTTT CASSLGSLTGGVQPQHF . TRBJ1-5 TRBV5-6 TRBD1
TGTGCCAGCGTAGACTTCCGGGACAGGGGGCGATTGACTGAAGCTTTCTTT CASVDFRDRGRLTEAFF many TRBJ1-1 TRBV2 TRBD1
TGTGCCAGCAGCTTGGACGGGGGGTACGCTGAAGCTTTCTTT CASSLDGGYAEAFF . TRBJ1-1 TRBV5-5 .
TGTGCCAGCACCGAAGCAGGGTTAAATCAGCCCCAGCATTTT CASTEAGLNQPQHF . TRBJ1-5 TRBV6-6 .
TGTGCCAGCAGCCAAGATACTCTAGTTAGCGGGGGGTCCTACGAGCAGTACTTC CASSQDTLVSGGSYEQYF . TRBJ2-7 TRBV4-2 TRBD2
TGTGCCAGCAGCTCGATTAGAGATGATACGCAGTATTTT CASSSIRDDTQYF once TRBJ2-3 TRBV7-3 .
TGTGCCAGCTCACAGGACAGGGGTAATGGCTACACCTTC CASSQDRGNGYTF . TRBJ1-2 TRBV18 TRBD1
TGCGCCAGCAGCCAATGGACAGGGAGCGATGAGCAGTTCTTC CASSQWTGSDEQFF . TRBJ2-1 TRBV4-3 TRBD1
TGCGCCAGCAGCCCCTCTTCCGGGGGGCGCGGGCTCGTGAACACTGAAGCTTTCTTT CASSPSSGGRGLVNTEAFF . TRBJ1-1 TRBV5-1 .
TGCGCCAGCAGCGCCCGGGTAGCGATGGACGGTGAGCAGTTCTTC CASSARVAMDGEQFF . TRBJ2-1 TRBV5-1 .
TGTGCCAGCAGTACCTGGCTAGCGGGGGCATATGAGCAGTTCTTC CASSTWLAGAYEQFF . TRBJ2-1 TRBV6-5 TRBD2
TGTGCCAGCAGCTTAGAAAGGGGTTCACCCCTCCACTTT CASSLERGSPLHF . TRBJ1-6 TRBV7-2 .
TGTGCCAGCAGCCCCAGACAGGGTGAGGGCTACACCTTC CASSPRQGEGYTF once TRBJ1-2 TRBV27 TRBD1
TGTGCCACCAGCAGAAGAGATCCTTATAATGAAAAACTGTTTTTT CATSRRDPYNEKLFF . TRBJ1-4 TRBV15 .
TGTGCCAGCAGCTTCGCCGGGACAGGGGGCCCTCTTAATGAAAAACTGTTTTTT CASSFAGTGGPLNEKLFF . TRBJ1-4 TRBV7-2 TRBD1
TGTGCCAGCAGTTTCTGGGGGGCCTACAATGAGCAGTTCTTC CASSFWGAYNEQFF . TRBJ2-1 TRBV6-5 .
TGTGCCAGCAGCCGCGGGACTGTGGTCGATGAGCAGTTCTTC CASSRGTVVDEQFF . TRBJ2-1 TRBV5-4 .
TGTGCCAGCAGCCAGGGATGGGGTCTCGATGAAAAACTGTTTTTT CASSQGWGLDEKLFF . TRBJ1-4 TRBV7-7 .
TGTGCCAGCAGTCCTTTTCAGGGGAGGAACACCGGGGAGCTGTTTTTT CASSPFQGRNTGELFF . TRBJ2-2 TRBV25-1 .
TGTGCCAGCAGCGTTACCGGGACAGCGGGTGAGCAGTACTTC CASSVTGTAGEQYF . TRBJ2-7 TRBV2 .
TGTGCCAGTAGTAGGGGGACTAGCGGCCCAGACGAGCAGTACTTC CASSRGTSGPDEQYF . TRBJ2-7 TRBV19 TRBD2
TGTGCCAGTAGTATGGGCAGGGCCGAGCAGTACTTC CASSMGRAEQYF . TRBJ2-7 TRBV19 .
TGTGCCAGCAGCTTGCAAGCGGACCAACGTCTGAACACCGGGGAGCTGTTTTTT CASSLQADQRLNTGELFF . TRBJ2-2 TRBV7-2 .
TGCGCCAGCAGCCAAGGCAGGGCAGGATCACCCCTCCACTTT CASSQGRAGSPLHF . TRBJ1-6 TRBV4-3 .